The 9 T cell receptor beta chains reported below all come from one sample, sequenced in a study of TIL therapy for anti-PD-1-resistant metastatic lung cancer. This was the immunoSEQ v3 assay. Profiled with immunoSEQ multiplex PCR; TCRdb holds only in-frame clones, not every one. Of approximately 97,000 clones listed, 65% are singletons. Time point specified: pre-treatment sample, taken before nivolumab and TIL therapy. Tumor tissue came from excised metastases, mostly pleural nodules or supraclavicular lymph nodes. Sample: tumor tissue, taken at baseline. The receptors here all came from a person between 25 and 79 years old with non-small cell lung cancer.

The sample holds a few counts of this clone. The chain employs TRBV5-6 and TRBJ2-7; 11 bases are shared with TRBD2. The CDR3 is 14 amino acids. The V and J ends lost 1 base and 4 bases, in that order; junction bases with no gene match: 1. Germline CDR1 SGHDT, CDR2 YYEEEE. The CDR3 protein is CASSLIAGGYEQYF. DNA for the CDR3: TGTGCCAGCAGCTTGATAGCGGGAGGGTACGAGCAGTACTTC.

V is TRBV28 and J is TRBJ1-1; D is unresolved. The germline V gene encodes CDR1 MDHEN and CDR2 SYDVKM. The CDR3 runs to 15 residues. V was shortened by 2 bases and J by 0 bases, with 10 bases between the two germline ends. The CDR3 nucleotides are TGTGCCAGCAGTTTACCCCCCCCAATGAACACTGAAGCTTTCTTT. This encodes CASSLPPPMNTEAFF.

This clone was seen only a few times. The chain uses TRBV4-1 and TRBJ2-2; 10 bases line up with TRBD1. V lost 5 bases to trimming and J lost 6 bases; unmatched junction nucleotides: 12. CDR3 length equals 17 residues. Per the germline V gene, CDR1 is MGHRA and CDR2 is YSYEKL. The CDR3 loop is CASSARGTGALSGELFF. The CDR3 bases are TGCGCCAGCAGCGCTAGGGGGACAGGGGCCCTCTCCGGGGAGCTGTTTTTT.

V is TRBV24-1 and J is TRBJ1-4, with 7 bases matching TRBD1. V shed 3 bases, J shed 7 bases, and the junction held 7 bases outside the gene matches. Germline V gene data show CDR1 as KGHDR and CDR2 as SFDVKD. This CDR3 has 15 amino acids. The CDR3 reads CATSDKRQGFEKLFF. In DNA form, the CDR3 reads TGTGCCACCAGTGATAAACGACAGGGATTTGAAAAACTGTTTTTT.

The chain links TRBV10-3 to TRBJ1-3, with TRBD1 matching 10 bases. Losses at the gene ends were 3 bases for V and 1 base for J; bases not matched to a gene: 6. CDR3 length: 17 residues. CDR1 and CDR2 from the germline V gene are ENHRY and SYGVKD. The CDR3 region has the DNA TGTGCCATCAGTGACCCGGACAGGGGGGTATCTGGAAACACCATATATTTT. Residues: CAISDPDRGVSGNTIYF.

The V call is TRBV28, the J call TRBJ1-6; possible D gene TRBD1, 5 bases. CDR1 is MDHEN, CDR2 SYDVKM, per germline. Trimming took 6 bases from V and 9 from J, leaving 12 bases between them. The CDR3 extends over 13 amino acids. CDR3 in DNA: TGTGCCAGCAGGAGGGACGGATCTTCACCCCTCCACTTT. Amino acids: CASRRDGSSPLHF.

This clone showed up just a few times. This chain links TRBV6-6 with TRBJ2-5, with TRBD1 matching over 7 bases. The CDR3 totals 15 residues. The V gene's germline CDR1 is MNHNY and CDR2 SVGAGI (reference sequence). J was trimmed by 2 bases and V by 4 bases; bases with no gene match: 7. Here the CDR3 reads CASSSTGQIQETQYF. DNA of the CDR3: TGTGCCAGCAGTTCGACGGGACAGATACAAGAGACCCAGTACTTC.

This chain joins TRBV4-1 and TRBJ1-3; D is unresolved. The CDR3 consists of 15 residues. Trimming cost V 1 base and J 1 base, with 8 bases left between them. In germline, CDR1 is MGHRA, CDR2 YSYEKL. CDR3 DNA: TGCGCCAGCAGCCAAGTAGGCAGTTCTGGAAACACCATATATTTT. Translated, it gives CASSQVGSSGNTIYF.

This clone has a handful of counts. CDR3 sequence (DNA): TGTGCCAGCAGCCCGTTAACTAGCGGGAGTAATGAGCAGTTCTTC. Its protein product is CASSPLTSGSNEQFF. The chain links TRBV6-5 to TRBJ2-1; 11 bases align to TRBD2. Germline assignment: CDR1 MNHEY and CDR2 SVGAGI. The CDR3 loop spans 15 amino acids. J gave up 7 bases and V 6 bases, and 8 bases lay outside the gene matches.